The present TCR beta chain was sequenced within a study of blood T cell repertoires in COVID-19. Looking at the study overall: Nucleic acid was either cDNA or gDNA, and it came from T cells, B-cell-depleted T cells, or PBMCs.

In the original analysis: Using reference gene primer amplification, nucleated cell counts were estimated. Generated by immunoSEQ multiplex PCR, the TCRdb table keeps only in-frame clones and is missing some. Clone size and the V and J calls come from that table; the DNA yielded D and trimming. Of around 140,000 clones in the sample, approximately 91% are singletons; the top ten hold around 1.9%. Germline V gene data show CDR1 as SQVTM and CDR2 as ANQGSEA. Trimming took off 7 bases at V and 1 base at J, with 13 bases between the two ends. The CDR3 covers 13 residues. The receptor's source is a man aged 70 or older with acute or convalescent COVID-19. The chain employs TRBV29-1 and TRBJ1-1; perhaps TRBD1 as D (6 bases). Sequenced input: peripheral blood. In DNA form, the CDR3 reads TGCAGCGCTCAACGGACAGCGAACACTGAAGCTTTCTTT. Translation gives CSAQRTANTEAFF.